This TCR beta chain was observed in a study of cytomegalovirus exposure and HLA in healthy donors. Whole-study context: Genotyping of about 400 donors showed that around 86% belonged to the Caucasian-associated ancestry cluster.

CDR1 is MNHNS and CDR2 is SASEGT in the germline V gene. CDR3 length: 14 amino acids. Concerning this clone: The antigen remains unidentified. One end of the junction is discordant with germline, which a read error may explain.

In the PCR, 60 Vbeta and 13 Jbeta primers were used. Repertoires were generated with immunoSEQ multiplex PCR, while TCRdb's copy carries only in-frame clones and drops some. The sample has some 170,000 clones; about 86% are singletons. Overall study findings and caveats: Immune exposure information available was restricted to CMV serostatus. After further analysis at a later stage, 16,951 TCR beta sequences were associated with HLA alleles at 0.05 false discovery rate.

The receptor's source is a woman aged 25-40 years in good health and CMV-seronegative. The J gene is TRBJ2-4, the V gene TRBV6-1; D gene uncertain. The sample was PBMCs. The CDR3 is CASSLLSAKNSQYF. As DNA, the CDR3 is TGTGCCAGCAGCTTACTCTCGGCCAAAAACAGTCAGTACTTC.